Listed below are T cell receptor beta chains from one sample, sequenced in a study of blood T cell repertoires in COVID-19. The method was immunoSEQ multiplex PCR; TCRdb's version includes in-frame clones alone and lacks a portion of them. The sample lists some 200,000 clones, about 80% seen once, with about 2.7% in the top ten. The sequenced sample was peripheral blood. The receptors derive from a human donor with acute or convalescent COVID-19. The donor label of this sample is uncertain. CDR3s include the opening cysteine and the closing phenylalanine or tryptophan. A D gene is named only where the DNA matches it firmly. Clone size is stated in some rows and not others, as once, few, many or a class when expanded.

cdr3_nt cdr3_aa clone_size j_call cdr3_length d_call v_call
TGTGCCAGCAGCCTTCACTCCTACGAGCAGTACTTC CASSLHSYEQYF few TRBJ2-7 12 - TRBV3-1/TRBV3-2
TGTGCCAGCAGCCCAACTCTGGGGGGAGAGCAGTTCTTC CASSPTLGGEQFF - TRBJ2-1 13 - TRBV9
TGTGCCAGCAGCTTGGGCCCCGTCTACAATGAGCAGTTCTTC CASSLGPVYNEQFF once TRBJ2-1 14 - TRBV7-6
TGTGCCAGCAGCTTGCGCGGGAGAGGGACCGGGGAGCTGTTTTTT CASSLRGRGTGELFF - TRBJ2-2 15 TRBD2 TRBV5-4
TGTGCCAGCAGCTTCGACAGGGGAGATGAAAAACTGTTTTTT CASSFDRGDEKLFF - TRBJ1-4 14 TRBD1 TRBV7-9
TGTGCCAGCAGAGACCCGGGACAGCGGAACACTGAAGCTTTCTTT CASRDPGQRNTEAFF - TRBJ1-1 15 TRBD1 TRBV6-6
TGCGCCAGCAGCGGCCGGGACAGGGACGGAAACACCATATATTTT CASSGRDRDGNTIYF - TRBJ1-3 15 TRBD1 TRBV5-1
TGTGCCAGCAGCTTAGGGCGGGCGAGCACTGAAGCTTTCTTT CASSLGRASTEAFF once TRBJ1-1 14 - TRBV11-3
TGTGCCACCTCGGACAGAGTCTATGGCTACACCTTC CATSDRVYGYTF - TRBJ1-2 12 - TRBV6-5
TGCGCCAGCAGCTTTGGGGCTAGAAGTCCTGAAGCTTTCTTT CASSFGARSPEAFF - TRBJ1-1 14 - TRBV5-1
TGTGCCAGCAGCTTTGACAGGTTCAGCTCCTACGAGCAGTACTTC CASSFDRFSSYEQYF - TRBJ2-7 15 - TRBV5-4
TGTGCCAGCACCGTGGAGAATTCACCCCTCCACTTT CASTVENSPLHF - TRBJ1-6 12 - TRBV6-6
TGTGCCTGCTTAATCGAGGCCCTTCAAGATACGCAGTATTTT CACLIEALQDTQYF once TRBJ2-3 14 - TRBV30
TGTGCCAGCAGTACCAGCGGGGGGAAAGAGCAGTACTTC CASSTSGGKEQYF - TRBJ2-7 13 TRBD2 TRBV6-6
TGTGCCAGCAGCTTGGTAGGGGCGCCGTACGAGCAGTACTTC CASSLVGAPYEQYF - TRBJ2-7 14 - TRBV5-5
TGTGCCAGCAGCTTAGGATCGGCGCGGGAGGGATTATACGAGCAGTACTTC CASSLGSAREGLYEQYF - TRBJ2-7 17 TRBD2 TRBV7-2
TGTGCCAGCAGTGAGTCGGGCTCTGGAAACACCATATATTTT CASSESGSGNTIYF few TRBJ1-3 14 - TRBV6-1
TGTGCCAGCAGCCCTCACGGACAGGGGGTTTCTAACTATGGCTACACCTTC CASSPHGQGVSNYGYTF - TRBJ1-2 17 TRBD1 TRBV7-8
TGTGCCTGGACACAGGGGTACCAAGAGACCCAGTACTTC CAWTQGYQETQYF - TRBJ2-5 13 TRBD1 TRBV30
TGTGCCAGCAGCCCTGGGACAGGGCGCGGCTACACCTTC CASSPGTGRGYTF few TRBJ1-2 13 TRBD1 TRBV7-3
TGTGCCAGCAGCCCCGGAGTAGCCGCCTACGAGCAGTACTTC CASSPGVAAYEQYF - TRBJ2-7 14 - TRBV27
TGTGCCAGCAGCTTAAGGGGGACAGCCCTGGGGAATGAGCAGTTCTTC CASSLRGTALGNEQFF few TRBJ2-1 16 TRBD1 TRBV7-3
TGTGCCAGCAGTTCCGGACAGGACACAGATACGCAGTATTTT CASSSGQDTDTQYF - TRBJ2-3 14 TRBD1 TRBV28
TGTGCCAGCAGTTTTGACAGGGGGAGCGAGCAGTACTTC CASSFDRGSEQYF - TRBJ2-7 13 TRBD1 TRBV6-6
TGCGCCAGCAGCGACAGGGTCTTAGATACGCAGTATTTT CASSDRVLDTQYF once TRBJ2-3 13 TRBD1 TRBV10-1
TGTGCCAGCAGTTTCCGACACTACGAGCAGTACTTC CASSFRHYEQYF - TRBJ2-7 12 - TRBV12-3/TRBV12-4
TGTGCCAGCAGTTACTCGACAGGGCCTGGGACTGAAGCTTTCTTT CASSYSTGPGTEAFF - TRBJ1-1 15 TRBD1 TRBV6-2/TRBV6-3
TGTGCCAGCCATGGGGGCGGAAGGAGCTCCTACGAGCAGTACTTC CASHGGGRSSYEQYF - TRBJ2-7 15 - TRBV28
TGTGCCAGCAGCCCGAGACTAGCGGGGGGGGAGACCCAGTACTTC CASSPRLAGGETQYF - TRBJ2-5 15 TRBD2 TRBV9
TGTGCCAGCAGCCCCACTTACGGGGGAGGAGATACGCAGTATTTT CASSPTYGGGDTQYF few TRBJ2-3 15 - TRBV5-8
TGTGCCAGCAGCTTCTATCGACAGGCCCAGGAGGACACTGAAGCTTTCTTT CASSFYRQAQEDTEAFF once TRBJ1-1 17 - TRBV5-8
TGTGCCAGCAGCCGGGTCCCCAATGTTGGAGGAGAGAACACTGAAGCTTTCTTT CASSRVPNVGGENTEAFF - TRBJ1-1 18 - TRBV5-4
TGTGCCAGCAGTGAACAGGGGGCCGCCCGGTATGGCTACACCTTC CASSEQGAARYGYTF - TRBJ1-2 15 TRBD1 TRBV6-1
TGTGCCAGCTCACCGGACTCCTTTTACAATGAGCAGTTCTTC CASSPDSFYNEQFF - TRBJ2-1 14 - TRBV18
TGTGCCAGCAGTCCCGGGACTAGTCGTTACAATGAGCAGTTCTTC CASSPGTSRYNEQFF - TRBJ2-1 15 TRBD2 TRBV27
TGTGCCAGTAACTGGGGGCAGGGGACTGAAGCTTTCTTT CASNWGQGTEAFF - TRBJ1-1 13 - TRBV19
TGTGCCACCCAATTGTTTACAGTGACCGGCTACACCTTC CATQLFTVTGYTF - TRBJ1-2 13 - TRBV28
TGTGCCAGTAGTATTGAGGCAGGGCGTACGCAGTATTTT CASSIEAGRTQYF - TRBJ2-3 13 - TRBV19
TGTGCCAGCGGAAATGGGGGGAATAATTCACCCCTCCACTTT CASGNGGNNSPLHF - TRBJ1-6 14 - TRBV2
TGTGCCAGCAGCTTAGTACCTACGGGTCCCCTAGGGAGCTCCTTCGAGCAGTACTTC CASSLVPTGPLGSSFEQYF - TRBJ2-7 19 - TRBV7-6
TGTGCCAGCAGCTTCGGTCAACGAGGCGGGGAGCTGTTTTTT CASSFGQRGGELFF - TRBJ2-2 14 - TRBV7-2
TGTGCCAGCAGTTTATGGGCAGGGAGAAACACCATATATTTT CASSLWAGRNTIYF - TRBJ1-3 14 - TRBV28
TGTGCCAGCAGCCAAGTTCGGGACCTTCGGGGGGAGCAGTACTTC CASSQVRDLRGEQYF - TRBJ2-7 15 - TRBV14
TGTGCCAGCAGCTTAACCGCAACTGGGACAGGGGTTGCAGATACGCAGTATTTT CASSLTATGTGVADTQYF - TRBJ2-3 18 TRBD1 TRBV7-2
TGCGCCAGCAGCCCCGCTGGGGGGTGGGAGACCCAGTACTTC CASSPAGGWETQYF - TRBJ2-5 14 - TRBV5-1